These T cell receptor beta chains were read from a single sample in a study of T-cell memory formation after mild COVID-19. TCRdb recomputed calls from the 5' RACE reads with MiXCR, one row per CDR3 protein. The table lists roughly 150,000 distinct CDR3 sequences, over 10% of them singletons, with 2.5% to 4% in the top ten. The sample comprised PBMCs or a T cell subset sorted from them (not recorded which). These receptors came from a man aged 18 to 30 who had mild COVID-19 (a few samples of this study predate the infection). Cell type and time point are not known. Both conserved end residues are part of each CDR3. The D gene is left open where the match is weak. Only part of the rows carry a size: once, few, many, or a class if the clone is expanded.

d_gene	v_gene	j_gene	abundance	CDR3nt	CDR3aa
-	TRBV4-3	TRBJ2-2	-	TGCGCCAGCAGCCAAGGCCGGACGATTTCGCCTAGCGGGGAGCTGTTTTTT	CASSQGRTISPSGELFF
-	TRBV3-1	TRBJ2-5	-	TGTGCCAGCAGCCGTCATGAAGAGACCCAGTACTTC	CASSRHEETQYF
-	TRBV5-6	TRBJ1-5	-	TGTGCCAGCAGCTTGAGGGGACACATGTCCAATCAGCCCCAGCATTTT	CASSLRGHMSNQPQHF
-	TRBV7-3	TRBJ1-1	many	TGTGCCAGCAGAATGCAACCGAACACTGAAGCTTTCTTT	CASRMQPNTEAFF
TRBD1	TRBV20-1	TRBJ2-7	few	TGCAGTGCTCAACAGGGGGCCTCCTACGAGCAGTACTTC	CSAQQGASYEQYF
-	TRBV6-5	TRBJ1-3	few	TGTGCCAGCAGTCCCGGACAGTTCTCTGGAAACACCATATATTTT	CASSPGQFSGNTIYF
TRBD1	TRBV4-1	TRBJ1-1	-	TGCGCCAGCAGCCAAAACAGGGGGCAAGCTTTCTTT	CASSQNRGQAFF
-	TRBV6-6	TRBJ1-2	-	TGTGCCAGCACCCAGGGCTATGGCTACACCTTC	CASTQGYGYTF
TRBD1	TRBV24-1	TRBJ2-3	few	TGTGCCACCAGTGAGTCGACAGGGGCGGGAGATACGCAGTATTTT	CATSESTGAGDTQYF
-	TRBV7-9	TRBJ2-2	-	TGTGCCAGCAGCTTATTGAGCGGCACCGGGGAGCTGTTTTTT	CASSLLSGTGELFF
-	TRBV12-5	TRBJ2-3	-	TGTGCTAGTGGTTTGGTACTGAGGGAACGTGCAGATACGCAGTATTTT	CASGLVLRERADTQYF
-	TRBV2	TRBJ2-3	few	TGTGCCAGCAGTGAACTATCCATGGGAGATACGCAGTATTTT	CASSELSMGDTQYF
-	TRBV5-1	TRBJ2-5	once	TGCGCCAGCAGCTCGATCGGGCCGTCTACCGGAACCCAGTACTTC	CASSSIGPSTGTQYF
-	TRBV3-1	TRBJ2-7	few	TGTGCCAGCAGCGGGCCGCCGCTCTACGAGCAGTACTTC	CASSGPPLYEQYF
-	TRBV12-3/TRBV12-4	TRBJ2-7	-	TGTGCCAGCAGTGGTGGACTGTACGAGCAGTACTTC	CASSGGLYEQYF
-	TRBV7-9	TRBJ2-6	-	TGTGCCAGCAGCGCGAACGGTCTGAGCTCTGGGGCCAACGTCCTGACTTTC	CASSANGLSSGANVLTF
-	TRBV7-3	TRBJ2-2	-	TGTGCCACTCAACCGGGGAACACCGGGGAGCTGTTTTTT	CATQPGNTGELFF
TRBD2	TRBV6-5	TRBJ2-3	few	TGTGCCACCCGGGAGGGGGGCGCGCCTACGCAGTATTTT	CATREGGAPTQYF
-	TRBV5-1	TRBJ2-3	few	TGCGCCAGCAGCTTTAGCCCAGATACGCAGTATTTT	CASSFSPDTQYF
-	TRBV21-1	TRBJ2-4	few	TGTGCCAGCAGCTCTCAGGGCGAGTTCTCAGCCAAAAACATTCAGTACTTC	CASSSQGEFSAKNIQYF
TRBD1	TRBV29-1	TRBJ1-2	few	TGCAGCGTGGGACATTCGACAGGGAACTATGGCTACACCTTC	CSVGHSTGNYGYTF
-	TRBV2	TRBJ2-7	-	TGTGCCAGCAGTGAAGCGCGCCAGGCCTACGAGCAGTACTTC	CASSEARQAYEQYF
TRBD1	TRBV6-5	TRBJ1-2	-	TGTGCCAGCAGTACAGGACAGGGGATGGGTGGCTACACCTTC	CASSTGQGMGGYTF
TRBD1	TRBV6-6	TRBJ1-5	few	TGTGCCAGCAAGGGGACAGGGGATCAGCCCCAGCATTTT	CASKGTGDQPQHF
TRBD2	TRBV5-1	TRBJ2-3	many	TGCGCCAGCAGCGAGGGACTAGCGGTTCCCACAGATACGCAGTATTTT	CASSEGLAVPTDTQYF
-	TRBV27	TRBJ2-5	-	TGTGCCAGCAGTCGCCCGGGACAAAGCATCGAGGCCCAGTACTTC	CASSRPGQSIEAQYF
TRBD2	TRBV6-2/TRBV6-3	TRBJ2-5	-	TGTGCCAGCAGGGGGGTAGCGGGCCTCCAAGAGACCCAGTACTTC	CASRGVAGLQETQYF
-	TRBV24-1	TRBJ2-1	few	TGTGCCACCAGTGCCCCCGTGGGTGAGCAGTTCTTC	CATSAPVGEQFF
-	TRBV4-2	TRBJ1-5	-	TGTGCCAGCAGCCAAGATCCGAGGGGGGGTACTCAGCCCCAGCATTTT	CASSQDPRGGTQPQHF
-	TRBV4-1	TRBJ2-3	-	TGCGCCAGCAGCCATTCACGACAGCTACTCGAAAAAGTGGATACGCAGTATTTT	CASSHSRQLLEKVDTQYF
TRBD1	TRBV10-3	TRBJ1-1	-	TGTGCCATCAGTTTACAGGGGGATGGGACTGAAGCTTTCTTT	CAISLQGDGTEAFF
-	TRBV18	TRBJ2-5	few	TGTGCCAGCTCCCTAGACCCGGGCCGTACCGGGACCCAGTACTTC	CASSLDPGRTGTQYF
TRBD2	TRBV7-2	TRBJ2-1	-	TGTGCCAGCAGCTCGCTCCGCGGCCTAGCGGGGGGGTACAATGAGCAGTTCTTC	CASSSLRGLAGGYNEQFF
TRBD1	TRBV7-2	TRBJ1-5	-	TGTGCCAGCAGAGCACAGGGGGCGTCCGGGGAGCCCCAGCATTTT	CASRAQGASGEPQHF
-	TRBV6-5	TRBJ2-2	-	TGTGCCAGCAGTTACTCTTGGGGGGCGCTCGGAACCGGGGAGCTGTTTTTT	CASSYSWGALGTGELFF
-	TRBV6-2/TRBV6-3	TRBJ2-1	-	TGTGCCAGCAGCACACCGGCAGGGAACCATGAGCAGTTCTTC	CASSTPAGNHEQFF
TRBD1	TRBV5-1	TRBJ2-5	-	TGCGCCAGCGGGACAGGGCCCCAAGAGACCCAGTACTTC	CASGTGPQETQYF
-	TRBV5-1	TRBJ2-1	few	TGCGCCAGCAGCCCCGGGTGGGTTAACAACAATGAGCAGTTCTTC	CASSPGWVNNNEQFF
-	TRBV5-1	TRBJ1-1	few	TGCGCCAGCAGCTTGGATGGGGGCCTGAACACTGAAGCTTTCTTT	CASSLDGGLNTEAFF
-	TRBV6-6	TRBJ1-1	few	TGTGCCAGCAGTTACCGGCCGACACCTCGTGACACTGAAGCTTTCTTT	CASSYRPTPRDTEAFF
TRBD2	TRBV7-2	TRBJ2-3	many	TGTGCCAGCAGCGCTAGCGGGGGGAACACAGATACGCAGTATTTT	CASSASGGNTDTQYF
-	TRBV20-1	TRBJ1-4	few	TGCAGTGCTAGAGATGACGGAATTAATGAAAAACTGTTTTTT	CSARDDGINEKLFF
-	TRBV6-5	TRBJ1-6	few	TGTGCCAGCAGTAGTAAGAGGATTTCACCCCTCCACTTT	CASSSKRISPLHF
-	TRBV5-1	TRBJ2-7	few	TGCGCCAGCAGCTTATTGCCGAGCTCCTACGAGCAGTACTTC	CASSLLPSSYEQYF
TRBD2	TRBV6-1	TRBJ2-3	-	TGTGCCAGCAGGCCGGGACTAGCGATAGATACGCAGTATTTT	CASRPGLAIDTQYF
TRBD1	TRBV2	TRBJ2-5	few	TGTGCCAGCAGTGGTACAGGGGCAGGAGAGACCCAGTACTTC	CASSGTGAGETQYF
-	TRBV2	TRBJ2-5	few	TGTGCCAGCAGTATGGAAAGGCAAGAGACCCAGTACTTC	CASSMERQETQYF
-	TRBV12-3/TRBV12-4	TRBJ2-3	-	TGTGCCAGCAGTTTAGGGGGCCCGATAGATACGCAGTATTTT	CASSLGGPIDTQYF
-	TRBV7-3	TRBJ1-1	-	TGTGCCAGCAGCTTAATTGGGGGGGACGTTGAAGCTTTCTTT	CASSLIGGDVEAFF
-	TRBV11-3	TRBJ1-1	many	TGTGCCAGCAGTCGGGACATTAGGCGGGCTTTCTTT	CASSRDIRRAFF
-	TRBV7-9	TRBJ1-6	many	TGTGCCAGCAGCTTCACCACCCAGGGCCCCCTCCACTTT	CASSFTTQGPLHF
-	TRBV5-1	TRBJ1-1	few	TGCGCCAGCAGCTTTGGCCCGGGCTACGTCCCCGACACTGAAGCTTTCTTT	CASSFGPGYVPDTEAFF
-	TRBV28	TRBJ2-5	few	TGTGCCAGCAGTTTCCCAGGGCGGGAGACCCAGTACTTC	CASSFPGRETQYF
TRBD2	TRBV9	TRBJ2-2	-	TGTGCCAGCAGCGTACGGGGGGCCGGGGAGCTGTTTTTT	CASSVRGAGELFF
-	TRBV7-2	TRBJ1-4	few	TGTGCCAGCAGCTTTTTCAGGGGAGAAAAACTGTTTTTT	CASSFFRGEKLFF